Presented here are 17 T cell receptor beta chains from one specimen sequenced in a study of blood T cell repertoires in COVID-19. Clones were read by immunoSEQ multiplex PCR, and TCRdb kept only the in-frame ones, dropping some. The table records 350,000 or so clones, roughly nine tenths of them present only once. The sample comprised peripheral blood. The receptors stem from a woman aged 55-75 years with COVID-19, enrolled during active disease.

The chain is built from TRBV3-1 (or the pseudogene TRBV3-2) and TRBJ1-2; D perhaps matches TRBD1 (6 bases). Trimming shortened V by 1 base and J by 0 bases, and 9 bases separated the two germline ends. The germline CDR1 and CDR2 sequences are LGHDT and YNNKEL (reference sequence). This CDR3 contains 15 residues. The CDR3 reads CASSQGAGANYGYTF. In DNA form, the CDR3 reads TGTGCCAGCAGCCAAGGGGCAGGGGCTAACTATGGCTACACCTTC.

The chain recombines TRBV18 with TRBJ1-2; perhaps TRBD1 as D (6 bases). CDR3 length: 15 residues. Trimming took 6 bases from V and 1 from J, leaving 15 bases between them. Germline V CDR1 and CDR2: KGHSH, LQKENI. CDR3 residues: CASSPDSQNNYGYTF. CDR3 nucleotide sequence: TGTGCCAGCTCGCCGGACAGCCAGAATAACTATGGCTACACCTTC.

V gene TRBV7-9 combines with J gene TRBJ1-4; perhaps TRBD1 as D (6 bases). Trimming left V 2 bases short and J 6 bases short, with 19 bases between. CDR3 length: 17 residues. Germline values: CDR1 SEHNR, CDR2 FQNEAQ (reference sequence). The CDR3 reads CASSLRAGEGRDEKLFF. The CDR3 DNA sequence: TGTGCCAGCAGCTTAAGGGCAGGGGAAGGGCGAGATGAAAAACTGTTTTTT.

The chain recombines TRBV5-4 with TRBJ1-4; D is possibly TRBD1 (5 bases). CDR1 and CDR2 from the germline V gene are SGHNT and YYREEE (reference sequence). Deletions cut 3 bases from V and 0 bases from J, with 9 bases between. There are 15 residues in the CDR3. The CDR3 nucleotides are TGTGCCAGCAGCTCCAGGACATCAACTAATGAAAAACTGTTTTTT. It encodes CASSSRTSTNEKLFF.

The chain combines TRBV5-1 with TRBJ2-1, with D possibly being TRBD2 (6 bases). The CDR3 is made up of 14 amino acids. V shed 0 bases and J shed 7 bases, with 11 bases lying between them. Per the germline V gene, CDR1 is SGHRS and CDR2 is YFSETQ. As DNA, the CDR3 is TGCGCCAGCAGCTTGGCTGGGGGGTTTAATGAGCAGTTCTTC. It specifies CASSLAGGFNEQFF.

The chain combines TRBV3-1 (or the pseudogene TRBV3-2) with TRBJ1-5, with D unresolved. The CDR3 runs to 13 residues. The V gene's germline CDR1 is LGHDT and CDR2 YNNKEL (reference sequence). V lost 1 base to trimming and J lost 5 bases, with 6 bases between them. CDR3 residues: CASSQGSDQPQHF. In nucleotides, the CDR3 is TGTGCCAGCAGCCAAGGCTCGGATCAGCCCCAGCATTTT.

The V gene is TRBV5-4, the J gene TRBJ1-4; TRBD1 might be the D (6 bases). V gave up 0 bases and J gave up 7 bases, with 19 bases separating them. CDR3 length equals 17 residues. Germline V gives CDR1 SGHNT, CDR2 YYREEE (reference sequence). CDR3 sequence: CASSLGTFGGRAEKLFF. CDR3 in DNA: TGTGCCAGCAGCTTGGGGACGTTCGGGGGGCGAGCTGAAAAACTGTTTTTT.

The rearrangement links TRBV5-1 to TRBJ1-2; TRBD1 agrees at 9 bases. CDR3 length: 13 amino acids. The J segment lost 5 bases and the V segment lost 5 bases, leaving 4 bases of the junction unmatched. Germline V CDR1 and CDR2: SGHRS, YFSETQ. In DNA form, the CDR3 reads TGCGCCAGCAGAACAGGGGGCGATTATGGCTACACCTTC. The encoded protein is CASRTGGDYGYTF.

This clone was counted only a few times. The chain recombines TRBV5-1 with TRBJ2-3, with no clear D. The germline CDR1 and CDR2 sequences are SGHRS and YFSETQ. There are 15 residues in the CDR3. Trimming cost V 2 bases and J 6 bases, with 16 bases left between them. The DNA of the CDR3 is TGCGCCAGCAGCTTTACTAAGGATAATTCGGATACGCAGTATTTT. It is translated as CASSFTKDNSDTQYF.

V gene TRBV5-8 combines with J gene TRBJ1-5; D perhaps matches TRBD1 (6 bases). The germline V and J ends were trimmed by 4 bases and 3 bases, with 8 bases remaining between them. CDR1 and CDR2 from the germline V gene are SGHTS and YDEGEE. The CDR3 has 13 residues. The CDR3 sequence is CASSGQHNQPQHF. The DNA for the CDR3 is TGTGCCAGCAGCGGACAGCACAATCAGCCCCAGCATTTT.

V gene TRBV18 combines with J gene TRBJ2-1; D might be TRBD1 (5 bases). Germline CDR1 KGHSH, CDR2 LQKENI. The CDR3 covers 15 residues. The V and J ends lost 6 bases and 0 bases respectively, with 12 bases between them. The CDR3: CASSRRQHSYNEQFF. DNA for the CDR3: TGTGCCAGCTCGAGGAGACAGCACTCCTACAATGAGCAGTTCTTC. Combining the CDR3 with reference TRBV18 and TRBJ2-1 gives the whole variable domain NAGVMQNPRHLVRRRGQEARLRCSPMKGHSHVYWYRQLPEEGLKFMVYLQKENIIDESGMPKERFSAEFPKEGPSILRIQQVVRGDSAAYFCASSRRQHSYNEQFFGPGTRLTVL.

The CDR3 sequence: CASRLRGSYGYTF. The CDR3 coding sequence is TGTGCCAGCAGACTAAGGGGGTCCTATGGCTACACCTTC. The genes are TRBV3-1 (or the pseudogene TRBV3-2) and TRBJ1-2; TRBD1 might be the D (6 bases). Germline CDR1 is LGHDT and CDR2 is YNNKEL (reference sequence). The CDR3 totals 13 residues. V lost 6 bases and J 4 bases, leaving 12 bases between the germline ends.

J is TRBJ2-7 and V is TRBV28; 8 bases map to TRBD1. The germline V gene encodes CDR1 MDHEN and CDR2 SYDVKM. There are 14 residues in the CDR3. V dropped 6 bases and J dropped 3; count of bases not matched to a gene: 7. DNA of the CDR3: TGTGCCAGCAGCAACACCGGGACAGGCTACGAGCAGTACTTC. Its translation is CASSNTGTGYEQYF.

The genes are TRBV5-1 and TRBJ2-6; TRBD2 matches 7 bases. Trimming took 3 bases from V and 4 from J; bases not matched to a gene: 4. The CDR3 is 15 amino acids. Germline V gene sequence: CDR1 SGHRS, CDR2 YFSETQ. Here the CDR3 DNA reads TGCGCCAGCAGCTGGGAGGGGACCGGGGCCAACGTCCTGACTTTC. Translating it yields CASSWEGTGANVLTF.

Here the CDR3 reads CASSERGSVLTAFF. CDR3 coding DNA: TGTGCCAGCAGTGAAAGGGGGTCGGTTTTGACGGCTTTCTTT. The chain has TRBV6-1 and TRBJ1-1; maybe TRBD1 (6 bases). The CDR3 has 14 amino acids. V was trimmed by 2 bases and J by 11 bases, leaving 18 bases between them. The germline V gene has CDR1 MNHNS and CDR2 SASEGT.

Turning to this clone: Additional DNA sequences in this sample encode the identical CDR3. CDR3 loop: CASSPQGYGYTF. Written as DNA, the CDR3 is TGTGCCAGCAGTCCACAGGGGTATGGCTACACCTTC. The chain uses TRBV28 and TRBJ1-2; 7 bases align to TRBD1. The CDR3 runs to 12 residues. Germline V CDR1 and CDR2: MDHEN, SYDVKM. V lost 5 bases to trimming and J lost 5 bases; unmatched junction nucleotides: 2.

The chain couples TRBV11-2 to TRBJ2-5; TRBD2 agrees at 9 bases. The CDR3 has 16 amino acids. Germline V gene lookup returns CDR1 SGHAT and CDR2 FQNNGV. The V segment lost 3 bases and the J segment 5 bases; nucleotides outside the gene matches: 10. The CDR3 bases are TGTGCCAGCAGCTTGCGATCGACTAGCGGAGGGGAGACCCAGTACTTC. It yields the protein CASSLRSTSGGETQYF.